Here is one TCR beta chain with its context. In its sample, this clonotype was seen many times. This clone's antigen is unknown. Base qualities are missing; no much larger clone stands one base away. Sequencing was carried out with an Illumina MiSeq. Quantitative 5'-RACE with molecular barcodes was used to prepare TCR beta libraries. The authors processed their data as follows. A new computational method, built on a probabilistic model of VDJ rearrangement, was used to identify disease-linked TCR variants. The public reads were run again by TCRdb, first through fastp at Q25 and then through MiXCR, and only productive beta chains were kept. Merged by CDR3 protein, the rows form single entries marked with the most common genes and DNA. The V and J calls come from TCRdb's annotation, not from the publication. This sample lists 20,000 to 30,000 distinct CDR3 sequences; around 13% were detected once. The ten top clones hold about 35% of the sample.

The data originate from a study of CD8 T cells in ankylosing spondylitis (dated by TCRdb to about 2017). For the wider study: To find TCR variants linked to disease, the study profiled T cell receptor beta repertoires in ankylosing spondylitis patients and healthy donors. Peripheral blood samples were taken, and synovial fluid was additionally collected from ankylosing spondylitis patients. In total, the full study cohort was made up of some 110 healthy donors and 25 or so ankylosing spondylitis patients. General findings and caveats noted by the study authors: Some TCR beta motif variants had previously been reported in synovial fluid and blood of reactive arthritis patients, which suggested common disease-initiation mechanisms. The disease-linked clones showed a CD8+ phenotype and occurred at relatively low frequencies in peripheral blood. The disease-linked clones were reported to be significantly enriched in matched synovial fluid samples from ankylosing spondylitis patients. Blood from ankylosing spondylitis patients appeared to be characterized by a TCR beta motif composed of about eight highly homologous amino acid variants.

This TCR came from a male donor with ankylosing spondylitis or in good health (not recorded which). Sequenced: blood.

The sequenced DNA is TGTGCCAGCAGTCCAACAGGTTACACCGGGGAGCTGTTTTTT. This yields the protein CASSPTGYTGELFF. The rearranged segments are TRBV28 and TRBJ2-2; perhaps TRBD1 is the D gene, with 5 bases matching. Sequences MDHEN (CDR1) and SYDVKM (CDR2) are obtained from the germline V gene. V loses 5 bases of germline sequence and J loses 3 bases, and the interval between the two ends is 10 bases. The CDR3 holds 14 amino acids from the cysteine to the phenylalanine. Kept here is only the CDR3 DNA, which spans 42 bases and is read in frame from base 1. With the portions outside the CDR3 filled from the reference TRBV28 and TRBJ2-2 genes, the complete variable region becomes DVKVTQSSRYLVKRTGEKVFLECVQDMDHENMFWYRQDPGLGLRLIYFSYDVKMKEKGDIPEGYSVSREKKERFSLILESASTNQTSMYLCASSPTGYTGELFFGEGSRLTVL.